Below are 5 T cell receptor beta chains sequenced from a single sample in a study of beta chain features in type 1 diabetes. Sequenced material consisted of expressed TCRB transcripts (all of the isolated RNA was reverse transcribed). This table comes from immunoSEQ multiplex PCR, and its TCRdb copy is limited to in-frame clones, with some not included. This repertoire shows 640,000 or so clones, about 14% found once; its top ten account for 0.04%. Study-wide results and limits: Across all four CD4+ subsets, people with type 1 diabetes showed modestly shorter TCRB CDR3s.

These receptors' antigens are unknown. The sequencing sample was made of naive CD4+ T cells from blood. Receptors originate from a man aged 18 to 30 with type 1 diabetes.

This clone was detected a few times. The rearrangement uses TRBV7-2 and TRBJ2-3, with 9 nucleotides matching TRBD1. The CDR3 has 15 amino acids. V shed 1 base and J 7 bases; nucleotides not matched to a gene: 6. Germline V CDR1 and CDR2: SGHTA, FQGNSA. CDR3 nucleotides: TGTGCCAGCAGCTTAGAAGGGACAGGGCAATATACGCAGTATTTT. It yields the protein CASSLEGTGQYTQYF.

This chain connects TRBV5-6 to TRBJ2-7; D gene uncertain. Trimming took off 4 bases at V and 0 bases at J, with 14 bases between the two ends. This CDR3 has 15 amino acids. Looked up from germline, CDR1 is SGHDT and CDR2 is YYEEEE. CDR3 amino acids: CASSPPPWSSYEQYF. The CDR3 nucleotides read TGTGCCAGCAGCCCGCCTCCATGGAGCTCCTACGAGCAGTACTTC.

Only a few counts were recorded for this clone. This rearrangement joins TRBV18 to TRBJ1-5; no firm D call. The V end was cut by 2 bases, the J end by 2 bases, with 13 bases between. CDR3 length equals 16 residues. Germline-derived CDR1 and CDR2 are KGHSH and LQKENI. CDR3 in amino acids: CASSPSRERGNQPQHF. The DNA for the CDR3 is TGTGCCAGCTCACCAAGCCGGGAGAGGGGCAATCAGCCCCAGCATTTT. The whole variable domain, filled in from reference TRBV18 and TRBJ1-5, reads NAGVMQNPRHLVRRRGQEARLRCSPMKGHSHVYWYRQLPEEGLKFMVYLQKENIIDESGMPKERFSAEFPKEGPSILRIQQVVRGDSAAYFCASSPSRERGNQPQHFGDGTRLSIL.

The V and J genes are TRBV28 and TRBJ2-5; TRBD2 matches at 8 bases. CDR3 length: 15 residues. Germline-derived CDR1 and CDR2 are MDHEN and SYDVKM. V was clipped by 9 bases and J by 5 bases; unmatched bases: 14. In nucleotides, the CDR3 is TGTGCCAGTAAACTTCCCACGGGGGGGCAGGAGACCCAGTACTTC. Residues: CASKLPTGGQETQYF.

The V call is TRBV7-9, the J call TRBJ1-2; 8 bases map to TRBD1. Trimming cost V 4 bases and J 7 bases; bases outside gene matches: 5. The CDR3 is 13 residues long. Germline CDR1 reads SEHNR; CDR2 reads FQNEAQ (reference sequence). CDR3 sequence reads: CASSYEDRAGYTF. CDR3 bases: TGTGCCAGCAGCTACGAGGACAGGGCTGGCTACACCTTC.